The sample holds one count of the clone carrying this T cell receptor beta chain. Authors' processing steps: The authors estimated nucleated cell counts from reference gene primer amplification. Assay used: immunoSEQ multiplex PCR; TCRdb lists only in-frame clones, some missing. V, J and clone size reflect that table, while D and trimming were determined from the DNA. The sample contains about 290,000 clones, just under 90% of which appear only once. Patients in Seattle were enrolled during active infection, then followed longitudinally. This sample was taken from a study of blood T cell repertoires in COVID-19. On the study more broadly: The cDNA or gDNA used as material had been derived from T cells, B-cell-depleted T cells, or PBMCs.

The length of the CDR3 is 14 residues. Trimming shortened V by 3 bases and J by 1 base, and 6 bases separated the two germline ends. Germline assignment: CDR1 LNHDA and CDR2 SQIVND (reference sequence). The sequencing input was peripheral blood. V is TRBV19 and J is TRBJ2-2; D is ambiguous. The receptor comes from a woman in her 30s with COVID-19, enrolled during active disease. The DNA of the CDR3 is TGTGCCAGTAGTATCACAAGGAACACCGGGGAGCTGTTTTTT. Translation: CASSITRNTGELFF.